This TCR beta chain was found in a study of OX40 agonist ivuxolimab in advanced cancers. Study overall: Patients with hepatocellular carcinoma, melanoma, renal cell or head and neck cancer made up the dose-escalation patients. There were three patients with partial responses, one having hepatocellular carcinoma and two cutaneous melanoma.

This clone appeared many times. Some clones are missing from TCRdb's copy, which holds only in-frame ones; the method was immunoSEQ multiplex PCR. The sample contains around 67,000 clones, 80% of which appear only once. Germline values: CDR1 ENHRY, CDR2 SYGVKD. The CDR3 contains 14 residues. V lost 11 bases and J 0 bases, leaving 13 bases between the germline ends. Material: CD4+ or CD8+ T cells sorted from blood, obtained in a trial of the OX40 agonist ivuxolimab. This chain links TRBV10-3 with TRBJ2-2; D is possibly TRBD1 (6 bases). The sequence came from an adult with an advanced solid tumor such as melanoma, head and neck, liver or kidney cancer. CDR3 sequence: CASSPGANTGELFF. The CDR3 bases are TGTGCCTCCTCCCCAGGGGCGAACACCGGGGAGCTGTTTTTT.